This T cell receptor beta chain came from a study of shared clonotypes between healthy human individuals. Overall study results and limits: The study found roughly 5.3% of naive CD4 clonotypes shared across a handful of donors. Non-shared clonotypes displayed generation probabilities falling below those of clonotypes present in all four donors. Despite large depth, sorted-subset datasets appeared incompletely sequenced.

The germline V and J ends were trimmed by 1 base and 9 bases, with 19 bases remaining between them. This CDR3 has 16 amino acids. Germline V CDR1 and CDR2: SGHVS, FNYEAQ. Naive CD45RA+ and memory CD45RA-negative subsets were split from CD4+ cells. TCRdb's copy holds only in-frame clones and misses some; the assay was immunoSEQ multiplex PCR. The data show around 2.5 million clones, with over 85% seen just once and approximately 0.37% held by the top ten. To note about this clone: Its antigen is undetermined.

Sequencing was done on a sample of naive CD4+ T cells from PBMCs. The subset here: CD45RA+ positively selected. The chain joins TRBV7-6 to TRBJ1-5; TRBD1 might be the D (6 bases). The receptor was isolated from a man younger than 30 in good health. Some clones in this sample may be carry-over from other donors' samples. The CDR3 region has the DNA TGTGCCAGCAGCTTAGTGGTGGGGGCGCAGGGCACGCCCCAGCATTTT. Translated: CASSLVVGAQGTPQHF.